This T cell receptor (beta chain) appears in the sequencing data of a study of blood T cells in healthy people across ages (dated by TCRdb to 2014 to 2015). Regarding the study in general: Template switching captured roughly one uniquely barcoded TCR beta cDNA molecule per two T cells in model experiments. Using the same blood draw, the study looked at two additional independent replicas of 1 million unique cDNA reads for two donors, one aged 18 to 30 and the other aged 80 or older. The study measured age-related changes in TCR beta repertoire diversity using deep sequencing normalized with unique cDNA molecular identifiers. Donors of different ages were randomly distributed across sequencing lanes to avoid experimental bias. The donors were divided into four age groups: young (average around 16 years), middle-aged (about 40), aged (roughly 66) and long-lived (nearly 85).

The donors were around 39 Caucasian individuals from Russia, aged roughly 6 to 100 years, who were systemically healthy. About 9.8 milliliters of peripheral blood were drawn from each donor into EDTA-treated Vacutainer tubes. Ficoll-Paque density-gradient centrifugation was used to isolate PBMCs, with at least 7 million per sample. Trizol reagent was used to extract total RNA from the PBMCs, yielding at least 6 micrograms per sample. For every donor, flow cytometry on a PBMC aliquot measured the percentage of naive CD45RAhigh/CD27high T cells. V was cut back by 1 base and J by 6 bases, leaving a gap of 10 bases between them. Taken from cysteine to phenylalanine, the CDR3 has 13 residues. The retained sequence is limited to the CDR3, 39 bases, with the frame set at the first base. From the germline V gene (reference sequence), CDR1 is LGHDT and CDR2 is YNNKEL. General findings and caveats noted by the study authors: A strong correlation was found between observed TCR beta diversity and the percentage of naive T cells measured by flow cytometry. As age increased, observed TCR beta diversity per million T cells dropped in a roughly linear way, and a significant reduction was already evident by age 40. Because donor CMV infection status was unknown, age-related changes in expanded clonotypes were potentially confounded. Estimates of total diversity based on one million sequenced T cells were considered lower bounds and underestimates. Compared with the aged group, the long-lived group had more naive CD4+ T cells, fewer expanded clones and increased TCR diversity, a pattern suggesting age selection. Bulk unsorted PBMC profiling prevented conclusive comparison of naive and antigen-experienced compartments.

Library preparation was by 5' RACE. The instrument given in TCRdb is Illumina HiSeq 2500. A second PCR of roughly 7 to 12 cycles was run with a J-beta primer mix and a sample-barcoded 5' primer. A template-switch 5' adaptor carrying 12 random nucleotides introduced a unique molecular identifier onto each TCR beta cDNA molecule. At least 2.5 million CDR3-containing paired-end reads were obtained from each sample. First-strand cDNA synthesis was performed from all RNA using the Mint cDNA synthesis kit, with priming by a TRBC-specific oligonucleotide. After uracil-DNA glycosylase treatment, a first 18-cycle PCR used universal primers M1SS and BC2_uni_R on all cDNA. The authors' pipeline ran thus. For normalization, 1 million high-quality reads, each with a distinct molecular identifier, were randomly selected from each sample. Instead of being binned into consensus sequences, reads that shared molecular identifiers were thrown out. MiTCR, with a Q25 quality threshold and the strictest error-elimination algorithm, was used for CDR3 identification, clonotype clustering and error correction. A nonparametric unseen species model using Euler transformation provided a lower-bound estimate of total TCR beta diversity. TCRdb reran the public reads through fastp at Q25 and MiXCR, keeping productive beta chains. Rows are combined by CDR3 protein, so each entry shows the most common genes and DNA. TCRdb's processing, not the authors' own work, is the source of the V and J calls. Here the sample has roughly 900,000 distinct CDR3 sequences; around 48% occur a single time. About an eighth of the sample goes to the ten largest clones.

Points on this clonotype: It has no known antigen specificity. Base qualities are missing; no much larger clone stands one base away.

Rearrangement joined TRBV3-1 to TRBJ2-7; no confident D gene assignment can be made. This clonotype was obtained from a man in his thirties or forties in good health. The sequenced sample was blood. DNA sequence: TGTGCCAGCAGCCAAGTCGAGATGGGCGAGCAGTACTTC. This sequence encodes CASSQVEMGEQYF.